The entry below gives a single T cell receptor (beta chain) sequence along with its context. Its antigen is undetermined. The source of the sample is a study of cytomegalovirus exposure and HLA in healthy donors. The CDR3 totals 15 residues. The J segment lost 7 bases and the V segment lost 2 bases, leaving 7 bases of the junction unmatched. The V gene's germline CDR1 is MNHEY and CDR2 SVGAGI. The PCR ran on 60 Vbeta and 13 Jbeta primers. Assay: immunoSEQ multiplex PCR; the TCRdb copy retains only in-frame clones and omits some. The sample lists under 200,000 clones; roughly 12% were seen once. Study-wide results and limits: A later analysis linked around 17,000 TCR beta sequences to HLA alleles at 0.05 false discovery rate. In vitro checks showed that a few CMV-associated chains really do target CMV antigens.

Sequenced sample: PBMCs. V gene TRBV6-5 combines with J gene TRBJ2-3, with 9 bases matching TRBD2. This receptor was obtained from a man aged 45 to 65 in good health and CMV-seropositive. CDR3 nucleotide sequence: TGTGCCAGCAGTTACGGTCTAGCGGGGTTAAATACGCAGTATTTT. It is translated as CASSYGLAGLNTQYF.